The 2 T cell receptor beta chains below come from one sample, sequenced in a study of blood T cell repertoires in COVID-19. Here immunoSEQ multiplex PCR was the method, and the copy in TCRdb shows in-frame clones only, minus some. The profile shows fewer than 300,000 clones, around 90% of them singletons. Sequenced sample: peripheral blood. These receptors were obtained from a woman between 40 and 55 years old who had recovered from COVID-19.

The CDR3 spells CASGTGYEQYF. The CDR3 DNA follows: TGTGCCAGCGGGACAGGCTACGAGCAGTACTTC. The chain links TRBV19 to TRBJ2-7; 8 bases line up with TRBD1. J lost 3 bases, V lost 9 bases, and 1 base had no gene match. Germline-derived CDR1 and CDR2 are LNHDA and SQIVND (reference sequence). CDR3 length equals 11 residues.

The rearrangement links TRBV4-3 to TRBJ2-7; 13 bases fit TRBD2. The CDR3 is 15 amino acids. The germline V gene has CDR1 LGHNA and CDR2 YSLEER. Germline trimming cut 5 bases from V and 5 bases from J; bases unmatched to any gene: 6. The CDR3 protein is CASSTDGLAGDEQYF. The CDR3 nucleotides are TGCGCCAGCAGCACCGATGGACTAGCGGGAGACGAGCAGTACTTC.